This T cell receptor (beta chain) was sequenced during a study of STAT5B mutations in CD4+ large granular lymphocyte leukemia. General observations from the study: Compared with healthy controls (2/35), patient top clones favored TRBV06 (8/27). CD4-sorted patient repertoires seemed more clonal than healthy CD4+ repertoires.

Notes on this clone: Its antigen remains unidentified.

Authors' processing steps: The detection floor for productive clonotype frequency was 2.59 x 10-5. Assay used: immunoSEQ multiplex PCR; TCRdb lists only in-frame clones, some missing. That table is the source of V, J and clone size, and D and trimming were worked out from the DNA. The table records about 45,000 clones, approximately 86% of them present only once. Controls came from buffy coats of healthy blood donors. Germline V gene lookup returns CDR1 LNHDA and CDR2 SQIVND (reference sequence). Trimming stripped 3 bases from V and 6 bases from J, with 14 bases between. There are 15 residues in the CDR3.

This chain uses TRBV19 with TRBJ2-2, with a possible D match to TRBD2 (6 bases). The TCR was taken from a human donor in good health. The material sequenced was CD4+ T cells from blood buffy coats. The CDR3 nucleotides read TGTGCCAGTAGTATCTGGTCTAGCGTCGCCGGGGAGCTGTTTTTT. Its translation: CASSIWSSVAGELFF.